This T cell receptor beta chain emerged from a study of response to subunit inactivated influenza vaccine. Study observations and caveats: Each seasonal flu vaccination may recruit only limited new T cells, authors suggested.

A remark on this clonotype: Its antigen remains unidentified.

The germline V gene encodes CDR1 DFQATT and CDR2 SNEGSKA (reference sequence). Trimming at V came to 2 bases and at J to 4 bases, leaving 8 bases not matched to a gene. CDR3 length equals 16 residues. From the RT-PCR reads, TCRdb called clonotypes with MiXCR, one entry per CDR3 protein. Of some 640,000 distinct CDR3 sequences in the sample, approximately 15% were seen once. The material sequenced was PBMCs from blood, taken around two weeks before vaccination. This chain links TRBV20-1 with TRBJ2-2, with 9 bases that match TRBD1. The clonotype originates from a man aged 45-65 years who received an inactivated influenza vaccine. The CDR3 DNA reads TGCAGTGCTAGACTTCCGGGACAGGGTACCACCGGGGAGCTGTTTTTT. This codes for CSARLPGQGTTGELFF.